This TCR beta chain originates from a study of cytomegalovirus exposure and HLA in healthy donors. This clone was detected once. What it binds is not known. Use of 60 Vbeta and 13 Jbeta primers characterized the PCR. Sequencing used immunoSEQ multiplex PCR; TCRdb keeps in-frame clones, though not all of them. The profile shows 100,000 to 150,000 clones, under 90% of them singletons. Study-level findings and limits: HLA alleles showed associations with about 15,000 TCR beta sequences in a later analysis, at a 0.05 false discovery rate.

Specimen: PBMCs. This sequence was found in a middle-aged woman in good health and CMV-seronegative.

The CDR3 here is CASSHFSEKRNQPQHF. The CDR3 nucleotides are TGTGCCAGCAGCCATTTTTCGGAGAAAAGGAATCAGCCCCAGCATTTT. The chain links TRBV7-8 to TRBJ1-5; the D is unclear. This CDR3 region has 16 residues. Germline values: CDR1 SGHVS, CDR2 FQNEAQ. V lost 5 bases, J lost 4 bases, and 18 bases lay in between.